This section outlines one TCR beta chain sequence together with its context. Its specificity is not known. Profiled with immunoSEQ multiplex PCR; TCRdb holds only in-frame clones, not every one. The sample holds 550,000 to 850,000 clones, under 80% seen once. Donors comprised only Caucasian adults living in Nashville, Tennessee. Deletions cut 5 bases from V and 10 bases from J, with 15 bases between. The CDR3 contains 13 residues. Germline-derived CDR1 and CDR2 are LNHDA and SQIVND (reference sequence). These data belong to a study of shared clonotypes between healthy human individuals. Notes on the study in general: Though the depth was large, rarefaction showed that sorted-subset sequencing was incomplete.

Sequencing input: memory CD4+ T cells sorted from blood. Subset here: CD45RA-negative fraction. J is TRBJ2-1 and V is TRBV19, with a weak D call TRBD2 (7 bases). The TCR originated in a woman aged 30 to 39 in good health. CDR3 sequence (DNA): TGTGCCAGTAGTTATATAGGGGGGGCGGAGCAGTTCTTC. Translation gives CASSYIGGAEQFF.